The 9 T cell receptor beta chains reported below all come from one sample, sequenced in a study of blood T cell repertoires in COVID-19. Here immunoSEQ multiplex PCR was the method, and the copy in TCRdb shows in-frame clones only, minus some. The sample yields tens of thousands of clones, about 89% seen once. Sequencing was performed on peripheral blood. These TCRs come from a man in his sixties or seventies with active or convalescent COVID-19.

The chain carries TRBV7-2 and TRBJ2-7, with 7 bases matching TRBD1. Germline V gives CDR1 SGHTA, CDR2 FQGNSA. V lost 4 bases and J lost 2; bases outside the gene matches: 5. This CDR3 contains 14 residues. CDR3 sequence reads: CASSSRDSPYEQYF. CDR3 DNA: TGTGCCAGCAGCTCCAGGGACAGCCCCTACGAGCAGTACTTC.

The V call is TRBV28, the J call TRBJ1-2; the D gene is possibly TRBD1 (6 bases). This CDR3 is built from 12 residues. Looked up from germline, CDR1 is MDHEN and CDR2 is SYDVKM. V lost 2 bases, J lost 8 bases, and 9 bases lay in between. CDR3 loop: CASSLGGSGYTF. The CDR3 DNA sequence: TGTGCCAGCAGTTTAGGGGGCTCGGGCTACACCTTC.

The chain has TRBV3-1 (or the pseudogene TRBV3-2) and TRBJ2-1; 14 bases line up with TRBD2. There are 18 residues in the CDR3. V lost 1 base, J lost 7 bases, and 9 bases stayed unmatched. Per the germline V gene, CDR1 is LGHDT and CDR2 is YNNKEL (reference sequence). DNA of the CDR3: TGTGCCAGCAGCCAAGTACCACCGGGACTAGCGGGAGAGAATGAGCAGTTCTTC. It yields the protein CASSQVPPGLAGENEQFF.

The chain carries TRBV28 and TRBJ2-5, with 8 bases matching TRBD1. The CDR3 runs to 14 residues. With 8 bases clipped from V and 5 bases from J, the junction kept 10 bases outside the gene matches. CDR1 is MDHEN and CDR2 is SYDVKM in the germline V gene. CDR3 in DNA: TGTGCCAGCGGATCCTACAGGGGGAGGGAGACCCAGTACTTC. It codes for CASGSYRGRETQYF.

This rearrangement joins TRBV12-3 or TRBV12-4 to TRBJ2-4; 8 nucleotides line up with TRBD1. The trim removed 6 bases at V and 7 bases at J, leaving 2 bases unmatched. This CDR3 spans 12 amino acids. CDR3 sequence: CASRQGANIQYF. CDR3 sequence (DNA): TGTGCCAGCAGGCAGGGGGCCAACATTCAGTACTTC.

The rearrangement uses TRBV28 and TRBJ1-4; possible D gene TRBD1, 5 bases. The germline gives CDR1 MDHEN, CDR2 SYDVKM. The CDR3 runs 14 residues. V dropped 6 bases and J dropped 7 bases, with 15 bases sitting between them. CDR3 nucleotide sequence: TGTGCCAGCAGCACATGGGGGGTTCGTGAAAAACTGTTTTTT. Its protein product is CASSTWGVREKLFF.

The chain joins TRBV19 to TRBJ2-2; TRBD1 is a possible D gene (5 bases). Germline V gene lookup returns CDR1 LNHDA and CDR2 SQIVND (reference sequence). The V and J ends lost 5 bases and 5 bases respectively, with 9 bases between them. The CDR3 has 13 amino acids. CDR3 nucleotides: TGTGCCAGTAGTGTTCAGGGTACCGGGGAGCTGTTTTTT. This gives the protein CASSVQGTGELFF.

The chain is built from TRBV5-1 and TRBJ1-1; weak D call: TRBD1 (5 bases). The CDR3 contains 15 residues. CDR1 is SGHRS, CDR2 YFSETQ, per germline. Trimming stripped 4 bases from V and 5 bases from J, with 18 bases between. CDR3 nucleotides: TGCGCCAGCAGCCTGGGCGCGGGGCGGGGTACTGAAGCTTTCTTT. As protein: CASSLGAGRGTEAFF.

The V gene is TRBV10-3, the J gene TRBJ2-5, with 13 bases matching TRBD2. There are 19 residues in the CDR3. J was trimmed by 3 bases and V by 2 bases; bases with no gene match: 12. Germline CDR1 ENHRY, CDR2 SYGVKD. CDR3 region: CAISEGLPGGTSGKETQYF. In DNA, the CDR3 is TGTGCCATCAGTGAGGGTCTACCCGGTGGGACTAGCGGGAAAGAGACCCAGTACTTC.